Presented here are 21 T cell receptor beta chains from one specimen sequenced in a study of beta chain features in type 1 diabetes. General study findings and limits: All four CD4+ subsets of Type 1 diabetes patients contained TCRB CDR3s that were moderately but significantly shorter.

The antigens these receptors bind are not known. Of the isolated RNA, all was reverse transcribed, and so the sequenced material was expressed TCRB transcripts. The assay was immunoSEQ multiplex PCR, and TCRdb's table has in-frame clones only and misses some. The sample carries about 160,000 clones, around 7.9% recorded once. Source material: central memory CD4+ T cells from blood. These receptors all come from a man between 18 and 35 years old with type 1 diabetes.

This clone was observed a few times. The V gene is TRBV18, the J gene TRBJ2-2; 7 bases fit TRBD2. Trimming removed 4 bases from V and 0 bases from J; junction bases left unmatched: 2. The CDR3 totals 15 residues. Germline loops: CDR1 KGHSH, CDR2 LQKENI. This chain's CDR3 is CASSLRGANTGELFF. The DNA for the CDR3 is TGTGCCAGCTCACTCCGGGGGGCGAACACCGGGGAGCTGTTTTTT.

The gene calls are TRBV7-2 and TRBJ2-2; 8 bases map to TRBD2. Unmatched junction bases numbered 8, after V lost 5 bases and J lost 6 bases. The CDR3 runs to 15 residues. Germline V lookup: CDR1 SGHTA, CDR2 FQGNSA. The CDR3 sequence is CASSTPRLASGELFF. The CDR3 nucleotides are TGTGCCAGCAGCACCCCGCGACTAGCGTCCGGGGAGCTGTTTTTT.

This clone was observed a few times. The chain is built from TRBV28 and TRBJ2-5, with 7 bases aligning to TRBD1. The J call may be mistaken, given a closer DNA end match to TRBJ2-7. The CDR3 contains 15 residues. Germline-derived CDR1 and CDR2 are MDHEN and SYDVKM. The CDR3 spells CASSTTQGSGHEQYF. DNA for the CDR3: TGTGCCAGCAGTACGACACAGGGGAGTGGCCACGAGCAGTACTTC.

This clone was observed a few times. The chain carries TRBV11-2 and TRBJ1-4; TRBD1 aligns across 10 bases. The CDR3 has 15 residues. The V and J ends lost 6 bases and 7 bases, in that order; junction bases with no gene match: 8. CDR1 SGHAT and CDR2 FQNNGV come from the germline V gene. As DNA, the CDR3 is TGTGCCAGCAGTTATACCGGGACAGGGGCTGAAAAACTGTTTTTT. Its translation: CASSYTGTGAEKLFF.

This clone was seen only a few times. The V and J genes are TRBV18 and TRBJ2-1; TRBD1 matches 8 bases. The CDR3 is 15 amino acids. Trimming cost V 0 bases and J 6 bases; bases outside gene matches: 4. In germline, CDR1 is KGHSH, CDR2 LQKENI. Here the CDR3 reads CASSPPDRAGNEQFF. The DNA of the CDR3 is TGTGCCAGCTCACCACCGGACAGGGCGGGCAATGAGCAGTTCTTC.

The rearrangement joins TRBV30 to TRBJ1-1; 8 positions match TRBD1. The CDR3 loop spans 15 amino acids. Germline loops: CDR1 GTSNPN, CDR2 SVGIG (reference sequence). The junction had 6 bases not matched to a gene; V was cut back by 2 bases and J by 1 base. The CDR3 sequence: CAWSPGDRTNTEAFF. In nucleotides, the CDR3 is TGTGCCTGGAGTCCTGGGGACAGGACGAACACTGAAGCTTTCTTT.

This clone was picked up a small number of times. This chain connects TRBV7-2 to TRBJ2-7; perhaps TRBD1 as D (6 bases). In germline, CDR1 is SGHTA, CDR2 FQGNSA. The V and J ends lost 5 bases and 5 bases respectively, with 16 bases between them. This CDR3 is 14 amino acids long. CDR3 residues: CASSEDTGFNEQYF. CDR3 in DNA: TGTGCCAGCAGCGAAGATACAGGGTTCAACGAGCAGTACTTC.

For the CDR3, the DNA is TGTGCCAGCAGCTTTGGGGCTAGCGGGGGACAAGAGACCCAGTACTTC. This codes for CASSFGASGGQETQYF. J is TRBJ2-5 and V is TRBV11-2, with 10 bases aligning to TRBD2. Germline CDR1 SGHAT, CDR2 FQNNGV. V gave up 3 bases and J gave up 2 bases; unmatched junction bases: 6. This CDR3 is 16 amino acids long.

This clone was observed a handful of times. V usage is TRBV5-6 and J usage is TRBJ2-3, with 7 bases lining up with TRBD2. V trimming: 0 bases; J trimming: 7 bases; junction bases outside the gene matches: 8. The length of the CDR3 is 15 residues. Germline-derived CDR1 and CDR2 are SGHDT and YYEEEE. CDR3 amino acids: CASSLEGGSLNTQYF. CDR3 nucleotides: TGTGCCAGCAGCTTGGAGGGCGGGAGTCTAAATACGCAGTATTTT.

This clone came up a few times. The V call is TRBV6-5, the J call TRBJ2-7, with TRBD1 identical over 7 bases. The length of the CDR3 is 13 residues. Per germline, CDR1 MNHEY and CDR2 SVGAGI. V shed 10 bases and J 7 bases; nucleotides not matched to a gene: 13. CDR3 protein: CATSTGRLREQYF. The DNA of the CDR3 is TGTGCCACCTCGACAGGGCGATTGAGGGAGCAGTACTTC.

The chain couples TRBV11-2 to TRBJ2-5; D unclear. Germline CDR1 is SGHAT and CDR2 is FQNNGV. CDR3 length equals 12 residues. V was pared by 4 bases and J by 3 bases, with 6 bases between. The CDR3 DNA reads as TGTGCCAGCAGCTCAAACAAAGAGACCCAGTACTTC. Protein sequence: CASSSNKETQYF.

DNA of the CDR3: TGTGCCAGCAGTTCACAGGGACAGAACGAAAAACTGTTTTTT. Translating it yields CASSSQGQNEKLFF. The chain uses TRBV2 and TRBJ1-4; 7 nucleotides line up with TRBD1. With V trimmed by 5 bases and J by 8 bases, 8 bases remained unmatched. CDR3 size: 14 residues. Germline CDR1 SNHLY, CDR2 FYNNEI.

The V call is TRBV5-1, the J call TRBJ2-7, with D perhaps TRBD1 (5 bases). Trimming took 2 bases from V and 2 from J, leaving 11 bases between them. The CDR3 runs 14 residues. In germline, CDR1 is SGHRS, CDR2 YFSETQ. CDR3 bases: TGCGCCAGCAGCTTATCCCCAGGGACCTACGAGCAGTACTTC. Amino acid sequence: CASSLSPGTYEQYF.

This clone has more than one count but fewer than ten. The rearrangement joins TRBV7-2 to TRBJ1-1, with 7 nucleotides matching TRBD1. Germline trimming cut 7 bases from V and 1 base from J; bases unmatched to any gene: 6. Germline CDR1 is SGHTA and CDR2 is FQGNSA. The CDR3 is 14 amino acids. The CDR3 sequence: CASTLDRRNTEAFF. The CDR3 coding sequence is TGTGCCAGCACCCTGGACAGGAGGAACACTGAAGCTTTCTTT.

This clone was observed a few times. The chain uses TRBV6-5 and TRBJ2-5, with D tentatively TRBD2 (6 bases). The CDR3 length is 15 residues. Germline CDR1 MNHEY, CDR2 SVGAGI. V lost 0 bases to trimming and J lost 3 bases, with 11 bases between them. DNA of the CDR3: TGTGCCAGCAGTTACTCGATGGGCGGGGAAGAGACCCAGTACTTC. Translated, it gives CASSYSMGGEETQYF.

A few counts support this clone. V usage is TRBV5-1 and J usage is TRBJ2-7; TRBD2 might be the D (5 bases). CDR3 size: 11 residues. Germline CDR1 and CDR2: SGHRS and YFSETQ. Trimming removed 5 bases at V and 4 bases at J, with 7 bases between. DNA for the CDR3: TGCGCCAGCAGAGAGGGTTACGAGCAGTACTTC. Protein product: CASREGYEQYF.

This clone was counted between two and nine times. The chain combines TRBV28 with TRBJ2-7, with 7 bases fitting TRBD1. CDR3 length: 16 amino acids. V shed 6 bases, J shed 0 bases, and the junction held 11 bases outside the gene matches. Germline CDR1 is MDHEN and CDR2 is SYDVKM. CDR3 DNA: TGTGCCAGCAGCTCCATCGGGACAGAAGTCTCCTACGAGCAGTACTTC. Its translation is CASSSIGTEVSYEQYF.

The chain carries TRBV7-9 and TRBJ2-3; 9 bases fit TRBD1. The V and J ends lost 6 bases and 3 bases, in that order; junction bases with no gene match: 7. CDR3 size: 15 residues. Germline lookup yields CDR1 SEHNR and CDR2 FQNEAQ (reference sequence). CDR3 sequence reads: CASSGYDRGTDTQYF. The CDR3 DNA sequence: TGTGCCAGCAGTGGATATGACAGGGGGACAGATACGCAGTATTTT. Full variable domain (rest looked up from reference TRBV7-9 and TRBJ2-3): DTGVSQNPRHKITKRGQNVTFRCDPISEHNRLYWYRQTLGQGPEFLTYFQNEAQLEKSRLLSDRFSAERPKGSFSTLEIQRTEQGDSAMYLCASSGYDRGTDTQYFGPGTRLTVL.

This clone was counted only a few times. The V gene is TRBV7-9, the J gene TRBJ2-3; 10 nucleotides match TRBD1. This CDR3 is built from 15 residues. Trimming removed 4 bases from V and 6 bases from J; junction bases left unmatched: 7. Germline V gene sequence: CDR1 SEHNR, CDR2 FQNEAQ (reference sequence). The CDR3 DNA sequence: TGTGCCAGCAGCTCGACAGGGGGCGCGACTGATACGCAGTATTTT. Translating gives CASSSTGGATDTQYF.

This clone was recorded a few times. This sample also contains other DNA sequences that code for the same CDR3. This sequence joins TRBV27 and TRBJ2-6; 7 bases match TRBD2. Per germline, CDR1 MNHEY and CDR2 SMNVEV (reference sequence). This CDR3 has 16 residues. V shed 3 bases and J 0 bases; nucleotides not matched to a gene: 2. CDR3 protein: CASSFGGTSGANVLTF. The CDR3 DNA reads TGTGCCAGCAGTTTCGGGGGGACCTCTGGGGCCAACGTCCTGACTTTC.

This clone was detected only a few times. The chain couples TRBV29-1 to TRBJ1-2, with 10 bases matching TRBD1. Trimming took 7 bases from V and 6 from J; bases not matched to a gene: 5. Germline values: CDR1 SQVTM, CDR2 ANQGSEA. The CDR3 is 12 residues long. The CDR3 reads CSGGQGSHGYTF. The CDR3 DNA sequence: TGCAGCGGGGGACAGGGGTCGCATGGCTACACCTTC. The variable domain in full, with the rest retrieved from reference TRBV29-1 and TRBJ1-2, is SAVISQKPSRDICQRGTSLTIQCQVDSQVTMMFWYRQQPGQSLTLIATANQGSEATYESGFVIDKFPISRPNLTFSTLTVSNMSPEDSSIYLCSGGQGSHGYTFGSGTRLTVV.